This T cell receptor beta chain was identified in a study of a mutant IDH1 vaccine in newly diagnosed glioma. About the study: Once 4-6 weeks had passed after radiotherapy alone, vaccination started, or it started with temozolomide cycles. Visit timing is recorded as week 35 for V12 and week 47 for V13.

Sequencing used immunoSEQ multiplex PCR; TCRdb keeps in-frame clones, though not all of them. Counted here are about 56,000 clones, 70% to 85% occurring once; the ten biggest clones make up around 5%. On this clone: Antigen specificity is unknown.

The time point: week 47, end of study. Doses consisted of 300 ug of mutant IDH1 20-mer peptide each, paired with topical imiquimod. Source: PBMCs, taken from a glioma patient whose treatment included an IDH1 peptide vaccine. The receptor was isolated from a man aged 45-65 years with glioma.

The CDR3 region is CASSQEVRGNSYGYTF. The DNA for the CDR3 is TGCGCCAGCAGCCAAGAGGTGCGGGGGAATAGCTATGGCTACACCTTC. This rearrangement joins TRBV4-1 to TRBJ1-2; weak D call: TRBD1 (5 bases). The CDR3 is made up of 16 amino acids. The V gene lost 0 bases and the J gene lost 4 bases, with 15 bases spanning the gap. Germline V gives CDR1 MGHRA, CDR2 YSYEKL.